This passage covers 25 T cell receptor beta chains from one sample sequenced in a study of TIL therapy for anti-PD-1-resistant metastatic lung cancer. The libraries were made with immunoSEQ v3. Sequencing used immunoSEQ multiplex PCR; TCRdb keeps in-frame clones, though not all of them. The top ten hold 2.5% to 3% of the sample, which has 25,000 to 40,000 clones, 74% seen once. The time point denotes: pre-treatment sample, taken before nivolumab and TIL therapy. The input for sequencing was blood, taken at baseline. These receptors were obtained from a woman aged 25 to 80 with non-small cell lung cancer.

The V and J genes are TRBV2 and TRBJ1-6; D not resolved. The germline V and J ends were trimmed by 6 bases and 4 bases, with 10 bases remaining between them. Germline V gene sequence: CDR1 SNHLY, CDR2 FYNNEI. The CDR3 runs 14 residues. The CDR3 DNA reads as TGTGCCAGCAGCAACAGCTTTTATAATTCACCCCTCCACTTT. It encodes CASSNSFYNSPLHF.

The V gene is TRBV13, the J gene TRBJ1-1; D call uncertain. The length of the CDR3 is 12 residues. CDR1 and CDR2 from the germline V gene are PRHDT and FYEKMQ (reference sequence). The V end was cut by 5 bases, the J end by 3 bases, with 7 bases between. CDR3 loop: CASSHQDTEAFF. In nucleotides, the CDR3 is TGTGCCAGCAGCCACCAAGACACTGAAGCTTTCTTT.

This chain uses TRBV6-1 with TRBJ1-2; unclear D gene. Germline assignment: CDR1 MNHNS and CDR2 SASEGT. This CDR3 has 14 amino acids. V shed 4 bases and J shed 4 bases, with 13 bases lying between them. CDR3 region: CASSGETRSYGYTF. CDR3 coding DNA: TGTGCCAGCAGTGGAGAGACGAGATCCTATGGCTACACCTTC.

V gene TRBV7-9 combines with J gene TRBJ2-7; 11 bases line up with TRBD2. CDR3 size: 15 residues. J gave up 3 bases and V 6 bases, and 7 bases lay outside the gene matches. Germline V CDR1 and CDR2: SEHNR, FQNEAQ (reference sequence). The CDR3 DNA sequence: TGTGCCAGCAGTCCTAGCGGGAGGCCTAACTACGAGCAGTACTTC. Translation: CASSPSGRPNYEQYF.

This chain connects TRBV11-2 to TRBJ2-7, with 9 bases lining up with TRBD2. Germline CDR1 and CDR2: SGHAT and FQNNGV. J gave up 3 bases and V 1 base, and 4 bases lay outside the gene matches. The CDR3 sequence is 15 residues long. Here the CDR3 reads CASSLGLAGNYEQYF. DNA for the CDR3: TGTGCCAGCAGCTTAGGGCTAGCGGGAAACTACGAGCAGTACTTC.

The chain has TRBV18 and TRBJ1-1; D remains ambiguous. Trimming stripped 0 bases from V and 1 base from J, with 9 bases between. The CDR3 runs 15 residues. The germline gives CDR1 KGHSH, CDR2 LQKENI. Here the CDR3 reads CASSPPLGRNTEAFF. The CDR3 DNA reads TGTGCCAGCTCACCACCTCTAGGGAGGAACACTGAAGCTTTCTTT.

The rearrangement uses TRBV5-4 and TRBJ2-5, with TRBD2 matching over 12 bases. CDR1 is SGHNT and CDR2 is YYREEE in the germline V gene (reference sequence). J lost 5 bases, V lost 2 bases, and 4 bases had no gene match. The CDR3 totals 15 residues. In DNA form, the CDR3 reads TGTGCCAGCAGCTTCCGGACTAGCGGGACCGAGACCCAGTACTTC. This sequence encodes CASSFRTSGTETQYF.

The chain has TRBV19 and TRBJ2-3; no definite D call. Trimming removed 6 bases from V and 0 bases from J, with 13 bases in between. This CDR3 comprises 15 residues. Germline V gives CDR1 LNHDA, CDR2 SQIVND (reference sequence). CDR3 nucleotides: TGTGCCAGTAGGGGCAGCTCCATTAGCACAGATACGCAGTATTTT. This sequence encodes CASRGSSISTDTQYF. The full variable domain, completed using reference TRBV19 and TRBJ2-3, is DGGITQSPKYLFRKEGQNVTLSCEQNLNHDAMYWYRQDPGQGLRLIYYSQIVNDFQKGDIAEGYSVSREKKESFPLTVTSAQKNPTAFYLCASRGSSISTDTQYFGPGTRLTVL.

This rearrangement joins TRBV9 to TRBJ2-2; D is undetermined. The CDR3 runs 13 residues. Germline values: CDR1 SGDLS, CDR2 YYNGEE. The V and J ends lost 3 bases and 8 bases respectively, with 11 bases between them. The CDR3 DNA is TGTGCCAGCAGCGCCGTGGGCGGAGGGGAGCTGTTTTTT. This codes for CASSAVGGGELFF.

J is TRBJ2-7 and V is TRBV4-1; weak D call: TRBD2 (5 bases). V was cut by 0 bases and J by 0 bases, with 12 bases left in between. Germline V gene lookup returns CDR1 MGHRA and CDR2 YSYEKL. This CDR3 is built from 16 residues. The CDR3 loop is CASSQDLGGPSYEQYF. In nucleotides, the CDR3 is TGCGCCAGCAGCCAAGATTTGGGCGGGCCCTCCTACGAGCAGTACTTC.

The V gene is TRBV6-1, the J gene TRBJ2-7; D is uncertain. Germline loops: CDR1 MNHNS, CDR2 SASEGT. V was pared by 10 bases and J by 3 bases, with 7 bases between. CDR3 length: 10 amino acids. CDR3 in amino acids: CANWSYEQYF. The CDR3 region has the DNA TGTGCCAACTGGAGCTACGAGCAGTACTTC.

This clone was found a few times. The chain combines TRBV7-9 with TRBJ1-2; TRBD1 might be the D (6 bases). V dropped 5 bases and J dropped 0 bases, with 13 bases sitting between them. Per germline, CDR1 SEHNR and CDR2 FQNEAQ (reference sequence). This CDR3 contains 15 residues. CDR3 region: CASSLGGLANYGYTF. CDR3 bases: TGTGCCAGCAGCCTCGGGGGCCTAGCTAACTATGGCTACACCTTC.

This clone was counted a single time. DNA of the CDR3: TGCAGCGTTGGAGAGGGAGGATCCTACGAGCAGTACTTC. Translated, it gives CSVGEGGSYEQYF. The chain has TRBV29-1 and TRBJ2-7; D is possibly TRBD2 (6 bases). V lost 4 bases, J lost 1 base, and 11 bases lay in between. This CDR3 contains 13 residues. Germline V gene data show CDR1 as SQVTM and CDR2 as ANQGSEA.

The CDR3 protein is CASRPGQGTSSYNEQFF. In nucleotides, the CDR3 is TGCGCCAGCAGACCCGGACAGGGTACAAGCTCCTACAATGAGCAGTTCTTC. The V and J genes are TRBV5-1 and TRBJ2-1; 8 bases line up with TRBD1. CDR3 length: 17 amino acids. CDR1 and CDR2 (germline): SGHRS, YFSETQ. With V trimmed by 5 bases and J by 0 bases, 10 bases remained unmatched. Filled out from reference TRBV5-1 and TRBJ2-1, the complete variable domain reads KAGVTQTPRYLIKTRGQQVTLSCSPISGHRSVSWYQQTPGQGLQFLFEYFSETQRNKGNFPGRFSGRQFSNSRSEMNVSTLELGDSALYLCASRPGQGTSSYNEQFFGPGTRLTVL.

The CDR3 region has the DNA TGTGCCAGCCGCGGGACAGGGAACACCGGGGAGCTGTTTTTT. Translating it yields CASRGTGNTGELFF. The chain has TRBV27 and TRBJ2-2; 8 bases are shared with TRBD1. The CDR3 runs 14 residues. Germline V gene sequence: CDR1 MNHEY, CDR2 SMNVEV (reference sequence). Losses at the gene ends were 8 bases for V and 1 base for J; bases not matched to a gene: 3.

This clone was picked up a small number of times. The V call is TRBV4-2, the J call TRBJ1-5; D call uncertain. The CDR3 is made up of 15 amino acids. Trimming pared 2 bases from V and 2 bases from J, leaving 10 bases between. Germline CDR1 reads LGHNA; CDR2 reads YNFKEQ. CDR3 in amino acids: CASSQMGSGNQPQHF. Here the CDR3 DNA reads TGTGCCAGCAGCCAAATGGGGAGCGGCAATCAGCCCCAGCATTTT.

V usage is TRBV7-7 and J usage is TRBJ2-1; 16 bases match TRBD2. Germline CDR1 SSHAT, CDR2 FNYEAQ (reference sequence). The V gene end was trimmed by 3 bases and the J gene end by 7 bases; junction bases not matched to a gene: 6. The length of the CDR3 is 17 residues. The CDR3 region has the DNA TGTGCCAGCAGCTTGGGACTAGCGGGAGGGCCGGGGAATGAGCAGTTCTTC. It codes for CASSLGLAGGPGNEQFF.

This chain links TRBV10-3 with TRBJ2-7; maybe TRBD1 (6 bases). V was shortened by 4 bases and J by 0 bases, with 7 bases between the two germline ends. CDR3 length: 13 amino acids. CDR1 is ENHRY and CDR2 is SYGVKD in the germline V gene. The CDR3 region has the DNA TGTGCCATCAGTGCAGGGGCCTCCTACGAGCAGTACTTC. Its translation: CAISAGASYEQYF.

This sequence joins TRBV27 and TRBJ2-5, with 7 bases lining up with TRBD1. Looked up from germline, CDR1 is MNHEY and CDR2 is SMNVEV (reference sequence). Losses at the gene ends were 5 bases for V and 4 bases for J; bases not matched to a gene: 10. CDR3 length: 15 amino acids. This CDR3 reads CASSIWTGRGETQYF. The DNA of the CDR3 is TGTGCCAGCAGTATCTGGACAGGCCGAGGAGAGACCCAGTACTTC.

The chain recombines TRBV7-9 with TRBJ2-6; no definite D call. The CDR3 has 15 residues. V lost 6 bases to trimming and J lost 1 base, with 10 bases between them. Germline CDR1 SEHNR, CDR2 FQNEAQ (reference sequence). The CDR3 DNA sequence: TGTGCCAGCAGTCAAAGAAGATCTGGGGCCAACGTCCTGACTTTC. As protein: CASSQRRSGANVLTF.

Note on this clone: Germline is not matched at one junction end, which may reflect a read error. V is TRBV7-2 and J is TRBJ2-3, with 10 bases fitting TRBD2. The CDR3 totals 15 residues. Germline CDR1 SGHTA, CDR2 FQGNSA. CDR3 DNA: TGTGCCAGCAGTTTAGCGGGAGGATTGGCAGATACGCAGTATTTT. Encoded protein: CASSLAGGLADTQYF. The variable domain in full, with the rest retrieved from reference TRBV7-2 and TRBJ2-3, is GAGVSQSPSNKVTEKGKDVELRCDPISGHTALYWYRQSLGQGLEFLIYFQGNSAPDKSGLPSDRFSAERTGGSVSTLTIQRTQQEDSAVYLCASSLAGGLADTQYFGPGTRLTVL.

This chain uses TRBV18 with TRBJ1-1; D is ambiguous. Germline-derived CDR1 and CDR2 are KGHSH and LQKENI. The CDR3 sequence is 13 residues long. V shed 3 bases and J shed 1 base, with 6 bases lying between them. CDR3 DNA: TGTGCCAGCTCACCGACATCGAACACTGAAGCTTTCTTT. It is translated as CASSPTSNTEAFF.

This chain uses TRBV5-1 with TRBJ2-3, with a possible D match to TRBD2 (6 bases). The CDR3 runs to 15 residues. Trimming pared 4 bases from V and 8 bases from J, leaving 20 bases between. The germline CDR1 and CDR2 sequences are SGHRS and YFSETQ. CDR3 sequence reads: CASSGERASFSTQYF. For the CDR3, the DNA is TGCGCCAGCAGCGGCGAGCGGGCATCCTTCAGTACGCAGTATTTT.

The chain is built from TRBV11-3 and TRBJ2-2; 7 bases are a match to TRBD2. The CDR3 contains 17 residues. With 5 bases clipped from V and 1 base from J, the junction kept 10 bases outside the gene matches. Germline lookup yields CDR1 SGHNT and CDR2 YENEEA. This CDR3 reads CASSPGYPGGNTGELFF. CDR3 DNA: TGTGCCAGCAGCCCCGGGTATCCGGGAGGGAACACCGGGGAGCTGTTTTTT.

This rearrangement joins TRBV16 to TRBJ2-7; TRBD2 matches at 7 bases. The CDR3 length is 15 residues. Germline loops: CDR1 KGHSY, CDR2 FQNENV. Losses at the gene ends were 0 bases for V and 5 bases for J; bases not matched to a gene: 7. CDR3 loop: CASSQSGGAGDEQYF. Written as DNA, the CDR3 is TGTGCCAGCAGCCAATCGGGAGGGGCTGGCGACGAGCAGTACTTC.